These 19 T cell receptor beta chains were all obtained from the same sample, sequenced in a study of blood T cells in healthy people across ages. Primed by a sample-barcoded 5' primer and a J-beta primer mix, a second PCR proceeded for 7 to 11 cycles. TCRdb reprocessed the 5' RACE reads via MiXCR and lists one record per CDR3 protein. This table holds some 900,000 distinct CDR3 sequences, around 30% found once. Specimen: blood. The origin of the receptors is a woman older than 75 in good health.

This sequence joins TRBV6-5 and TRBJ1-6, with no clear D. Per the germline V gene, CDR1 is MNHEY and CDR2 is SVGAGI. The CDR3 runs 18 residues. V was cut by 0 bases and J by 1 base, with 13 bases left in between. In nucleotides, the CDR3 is TGTGCCAGCAGTTACTCGGGTCGGTCGATATCCTATAATTCACCCCTCCACTTT. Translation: CASSYSGRSISYNSPLHF.

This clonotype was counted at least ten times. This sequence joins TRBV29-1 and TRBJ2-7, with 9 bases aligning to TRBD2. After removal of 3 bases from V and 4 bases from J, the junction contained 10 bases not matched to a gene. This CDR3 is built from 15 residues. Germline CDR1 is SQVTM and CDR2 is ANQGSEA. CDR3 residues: CSVDLRRGGRYEQYF. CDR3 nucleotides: TGCAGCGTTGATTTACGGCGGGGGGGCAGATACGAGCAGTACTTC.

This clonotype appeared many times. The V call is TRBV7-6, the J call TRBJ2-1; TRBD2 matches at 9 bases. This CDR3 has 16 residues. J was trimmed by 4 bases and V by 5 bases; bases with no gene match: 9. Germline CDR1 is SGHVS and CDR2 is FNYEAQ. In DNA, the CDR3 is TGTGCCAGCAGCACTCAGAGCGGGGGGCTTTACAATGAGCAGTTCTTC. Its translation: CASSTQSGGLYNEQFF.

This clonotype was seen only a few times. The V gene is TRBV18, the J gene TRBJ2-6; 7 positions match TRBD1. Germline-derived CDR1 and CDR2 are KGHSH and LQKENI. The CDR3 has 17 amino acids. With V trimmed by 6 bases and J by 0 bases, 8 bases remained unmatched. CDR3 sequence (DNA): TGTGCCAGCTCCCGAACAGGGGTCAGCTCTGGGGCCAACGTCCTGACTTTC. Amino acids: CASSRTGVSSGANVLTF.

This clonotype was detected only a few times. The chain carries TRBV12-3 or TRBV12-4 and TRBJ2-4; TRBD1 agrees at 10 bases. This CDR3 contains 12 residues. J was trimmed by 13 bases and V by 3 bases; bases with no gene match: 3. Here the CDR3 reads CASSFGTGEQYF. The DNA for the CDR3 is TGTGCCAGCAGTTTCGGGACAGGGGAGCAGTACTTC.

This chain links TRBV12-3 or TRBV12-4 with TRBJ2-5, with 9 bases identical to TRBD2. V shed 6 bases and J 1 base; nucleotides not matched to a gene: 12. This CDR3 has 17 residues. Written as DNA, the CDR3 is TGTGCCAGCAGCTTACCCCTCTCGGGACTAGCCCAAGAGACCCAGTACTTC. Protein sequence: CASSLPLSGLAQETQYF.

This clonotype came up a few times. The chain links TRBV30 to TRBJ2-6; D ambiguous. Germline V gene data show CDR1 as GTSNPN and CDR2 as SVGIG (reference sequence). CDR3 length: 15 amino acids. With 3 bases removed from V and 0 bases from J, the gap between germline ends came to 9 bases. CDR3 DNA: TGTGCCTGGAGCCACAGCGTCTCTGGGGCCAACGTCCTGACTTTC. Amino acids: CAWSHSVSGANVLTF.

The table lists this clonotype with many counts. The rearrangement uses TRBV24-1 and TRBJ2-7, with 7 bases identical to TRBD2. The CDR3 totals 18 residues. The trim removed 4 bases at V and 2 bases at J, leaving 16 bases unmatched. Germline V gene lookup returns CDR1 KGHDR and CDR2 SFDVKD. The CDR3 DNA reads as TGTGCCACCAGTGACCCCGTTCGGGGGGTCAATGCTCCCTACGAGCAGTACTTC. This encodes CATSDPVRGVNAPYEQYF.

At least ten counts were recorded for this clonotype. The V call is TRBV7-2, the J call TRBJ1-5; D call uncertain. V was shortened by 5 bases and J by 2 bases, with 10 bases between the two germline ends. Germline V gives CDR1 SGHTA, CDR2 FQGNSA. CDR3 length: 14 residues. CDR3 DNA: TGTGCCAGCAGCACCGCAAGGGGCAATCAGCCCCAGCATTTT. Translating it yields CASSTARGNQPQHF. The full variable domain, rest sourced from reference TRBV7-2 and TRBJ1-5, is GAGVSQSPSNKVTEKGKDVELRCDPISGHTALYWYRQSLGQGLEFLIYFQGNSAPDKSGLPSDRFSAERTGGSVSTLTIQRTQQEDSAVYLCASSTARGNQPQHFGDGTRLSIL.

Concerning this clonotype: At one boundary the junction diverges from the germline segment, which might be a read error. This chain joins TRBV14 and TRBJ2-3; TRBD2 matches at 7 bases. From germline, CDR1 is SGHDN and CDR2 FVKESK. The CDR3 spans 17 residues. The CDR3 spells CASSQRISAGVTDTQCF. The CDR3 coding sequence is TGTGCCAGCAGCCAGAGGATCTCTGCGGGGGTAACAGATACGCAGTGTTTT.

CDR3 coding DNA: TGTGCCAGCAGCCAAGGACGGGGGGCAAATGGCTACACCTTC. Translation gives CASSQGRGANGYTF. The chain uses TRBV3-1 and TRBJ1-2; a possible D gene is TRBD1 (6 bases). The germline gives CDR1 LGHDT, CDR2 YNNKEL (reference sequence). The CDR3 runs to 14 residues. Trimming took 1 base from V and 6 from J, leaving 12 bases between them.

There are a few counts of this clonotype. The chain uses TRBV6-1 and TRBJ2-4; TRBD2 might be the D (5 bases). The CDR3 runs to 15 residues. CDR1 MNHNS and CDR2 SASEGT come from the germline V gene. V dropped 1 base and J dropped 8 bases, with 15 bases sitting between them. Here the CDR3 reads CASSEVGVLSDIQYF. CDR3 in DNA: TGTGCCAGCAGTGAAGTCGGGGTACTCAGTGACATTCAGTACTTC.

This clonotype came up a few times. In nucleotides, the CDR3 is TGCAGCGTTGAAGGGACAGGGAACGAGCAGTACTTC. This gives the protein CSVEGTGNEQYF. This sequence joins TRBV29-1 and TRBJ2-7; TRBD1 agrees at 8 bases. Germline V gene lookup returns CDR1 SQVTM and CDR2 ANQGSEA. The CDR3 covers 12 residues. J lost 5 bases, V lost 1 base, and 1 base had no gene match.

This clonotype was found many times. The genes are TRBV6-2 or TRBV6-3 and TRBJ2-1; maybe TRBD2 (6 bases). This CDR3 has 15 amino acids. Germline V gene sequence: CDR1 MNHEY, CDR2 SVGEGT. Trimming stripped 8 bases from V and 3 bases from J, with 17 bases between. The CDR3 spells CASRLEVSGYNEQFF. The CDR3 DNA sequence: TGTGCCAGCCGTCTGGAGGTTAGCGGCTACAATGAGCAGTTCTTC.

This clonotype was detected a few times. CDR3 DNA: TGTGCCACCAGCCCTCCGGGACAACTTTACAATGAGCAGTACTTC. As protein: CATSPPGQLYNEQYF. This chain links TRBV15 with TRBJ2-1; D may be TRBD1 (6 bases). The DNA end is more similar to TRBJ2-7, so the J call may be wrong. Germline-derived CDR1 and CDR2 are LNHNV and YYDKDF (reference sequence). The CDR3 consists of 15 residues.

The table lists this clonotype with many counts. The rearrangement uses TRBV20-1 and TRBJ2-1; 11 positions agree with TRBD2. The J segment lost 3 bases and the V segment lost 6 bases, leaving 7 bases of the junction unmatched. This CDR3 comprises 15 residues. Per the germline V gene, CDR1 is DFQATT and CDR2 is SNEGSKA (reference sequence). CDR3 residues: CSAVAGGRLYNEQFF. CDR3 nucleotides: TGCAGTGCGGTAGCGGGGGGGCGACTCTACAATGAGCAGTTCTTC.

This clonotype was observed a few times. CDR3 sequence: CSAPPDRGETQYF. The CDR3 nucleotides read TGCAGTGCTCCCCCGGACCGGGGAGAGACCCAGTACTTC. The chain combines TRBV20-1 with TRBJ2-5; the D gene is possibly TRBD2 (5 bases). The germline V and J ends were trimmed by 5 bases and 4 bases, with 14 bases remaining between them. The CDR3 sequence is 13 residues long. Germline assignment: CDR1 DFQATT and CDR2 SNEGSKA (reference sequence).

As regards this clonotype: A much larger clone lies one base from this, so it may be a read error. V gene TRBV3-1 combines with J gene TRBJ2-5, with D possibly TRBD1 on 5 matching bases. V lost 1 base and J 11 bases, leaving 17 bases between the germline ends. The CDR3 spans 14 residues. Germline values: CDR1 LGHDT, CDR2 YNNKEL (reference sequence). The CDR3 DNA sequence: TGTGCCAGCAGCCAAGGGAGCAGGGTCGGTGAGCAGTACTTC. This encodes CASSQGSRVGEQYF.

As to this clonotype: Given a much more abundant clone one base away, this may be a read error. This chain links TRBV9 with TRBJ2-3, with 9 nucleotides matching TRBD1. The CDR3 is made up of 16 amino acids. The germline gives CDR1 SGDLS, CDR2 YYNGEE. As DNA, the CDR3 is TGTGCCAGCAGCGTAGCTGGGACAGGGACCACAGGTACGCAGTATTTT. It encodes CASSVAGTGTTGTQYF.